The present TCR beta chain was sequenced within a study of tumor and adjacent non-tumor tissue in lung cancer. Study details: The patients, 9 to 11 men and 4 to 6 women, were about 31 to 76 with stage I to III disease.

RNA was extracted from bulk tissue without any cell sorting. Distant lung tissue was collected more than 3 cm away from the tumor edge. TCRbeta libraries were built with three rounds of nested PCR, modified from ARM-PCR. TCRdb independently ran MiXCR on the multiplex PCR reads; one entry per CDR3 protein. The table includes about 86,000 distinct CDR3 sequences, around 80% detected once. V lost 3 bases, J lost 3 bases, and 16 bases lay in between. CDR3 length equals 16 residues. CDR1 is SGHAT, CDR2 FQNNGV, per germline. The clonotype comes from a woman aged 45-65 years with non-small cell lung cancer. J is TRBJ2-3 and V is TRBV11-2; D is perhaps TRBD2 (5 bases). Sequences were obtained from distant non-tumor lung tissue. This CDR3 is CASSLFGQVATDTQYF. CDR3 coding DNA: TGTGCCAGCAGCTTGTTTGGCCAGGTAGCGACAGATACGCAGTATTTT.